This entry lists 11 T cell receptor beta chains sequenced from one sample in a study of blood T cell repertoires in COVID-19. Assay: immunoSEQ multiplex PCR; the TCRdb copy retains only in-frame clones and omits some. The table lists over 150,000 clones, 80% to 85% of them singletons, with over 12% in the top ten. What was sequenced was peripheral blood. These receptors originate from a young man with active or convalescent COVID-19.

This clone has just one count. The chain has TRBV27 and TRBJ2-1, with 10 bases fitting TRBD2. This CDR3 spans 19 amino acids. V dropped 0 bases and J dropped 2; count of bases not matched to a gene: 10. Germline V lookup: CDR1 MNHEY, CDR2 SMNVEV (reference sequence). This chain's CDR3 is CASSLSRLAGDGTYNEQFF. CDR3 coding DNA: TGTGCCAGCAGTTTATCTCGCCTAGCGGGAGATGGGACCTACAATGAGCAGTTCTTC.

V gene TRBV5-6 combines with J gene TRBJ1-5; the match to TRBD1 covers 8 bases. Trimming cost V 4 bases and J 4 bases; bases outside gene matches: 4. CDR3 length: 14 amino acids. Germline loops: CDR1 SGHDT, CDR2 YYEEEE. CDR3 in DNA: TGTGCCAGCAGCGGAGGGACAGGAAATCAGCCCCAGCATTTT. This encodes CASSGGTGNQPQHF. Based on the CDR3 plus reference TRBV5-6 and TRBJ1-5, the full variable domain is DAGVTQSPTHLIKTRGQQVTLRCSPKSGHDTVSWYQQALGQGPQFIFQYYEEEERQRGNFPDRFSGHQFPNYSSELNVNALLLGDSALYLCASSGGTGNQPQHFGDGTRLSIL.

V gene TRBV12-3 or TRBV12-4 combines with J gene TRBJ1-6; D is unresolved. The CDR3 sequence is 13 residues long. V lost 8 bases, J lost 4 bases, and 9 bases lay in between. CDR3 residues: CASLRVYNSPLHF. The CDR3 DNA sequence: TGTGCCAGCCTCCGGGTTTATAATTCACCCCTCCACTTT.

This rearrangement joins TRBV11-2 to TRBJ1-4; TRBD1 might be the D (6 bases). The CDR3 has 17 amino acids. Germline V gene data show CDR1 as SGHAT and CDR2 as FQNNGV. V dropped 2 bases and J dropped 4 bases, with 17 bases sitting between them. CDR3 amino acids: CASSLQGGARGNEKLFF. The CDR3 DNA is TGTGCCAGCAGCTTACAAGGGGGGGCGCGGGGTAATGAAAAACTGTTTTTT.

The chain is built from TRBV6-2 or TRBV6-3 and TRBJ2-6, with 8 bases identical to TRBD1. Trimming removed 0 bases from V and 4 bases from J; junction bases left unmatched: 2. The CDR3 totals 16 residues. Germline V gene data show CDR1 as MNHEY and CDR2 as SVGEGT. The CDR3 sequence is CASSYSDRAGANVLTF. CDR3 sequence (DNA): TGTGCCAGCAGTTACTCGGACAGGGCGGGGGCCAACGTCCTGACTTTC.

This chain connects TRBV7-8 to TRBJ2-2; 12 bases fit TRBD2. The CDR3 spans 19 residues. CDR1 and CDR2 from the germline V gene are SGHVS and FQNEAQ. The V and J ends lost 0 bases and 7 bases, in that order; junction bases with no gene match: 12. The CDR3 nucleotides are TGTGCCAGCAGCTTAGCGCCGGCTAGCGGGAGGGCCCGGTTCGGGGAGCTGTTTTTT. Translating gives CASSLAPASGRARFGELFF.

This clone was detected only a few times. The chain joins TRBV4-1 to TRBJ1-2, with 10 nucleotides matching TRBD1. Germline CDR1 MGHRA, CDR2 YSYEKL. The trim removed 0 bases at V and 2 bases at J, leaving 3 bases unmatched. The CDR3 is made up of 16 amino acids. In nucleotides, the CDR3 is TGCGCCAGCAGCCAAGATAAGGACAGGGGGAACTATGGCTACACCTTC. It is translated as CASSQDKDRGNYGYTF.

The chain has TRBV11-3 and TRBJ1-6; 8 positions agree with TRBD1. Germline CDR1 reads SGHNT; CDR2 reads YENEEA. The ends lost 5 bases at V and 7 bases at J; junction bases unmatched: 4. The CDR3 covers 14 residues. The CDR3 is CASSRTGRNSPLHF. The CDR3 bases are TGTGCCAGCAGCCGGACAGGGCGGAATTCACCCCTCCACTTT.

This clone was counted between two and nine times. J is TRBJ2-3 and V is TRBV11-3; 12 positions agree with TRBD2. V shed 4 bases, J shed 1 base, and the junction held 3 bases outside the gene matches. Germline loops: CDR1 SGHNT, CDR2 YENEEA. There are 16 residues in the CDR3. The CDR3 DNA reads TGTGCCAGCAGCTGGTCTAGCGGGGGGGGCACAGATACGCAGTATTTT. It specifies CASSWSSGGGTDTQYF.

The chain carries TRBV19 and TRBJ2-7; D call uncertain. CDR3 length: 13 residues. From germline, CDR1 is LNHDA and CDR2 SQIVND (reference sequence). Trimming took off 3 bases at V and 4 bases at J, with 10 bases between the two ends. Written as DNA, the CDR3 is TGTGCCAGTAGTATCCAAACGGGTTACGAGCAGTACTTC. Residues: CASSIQTGYEQYF.

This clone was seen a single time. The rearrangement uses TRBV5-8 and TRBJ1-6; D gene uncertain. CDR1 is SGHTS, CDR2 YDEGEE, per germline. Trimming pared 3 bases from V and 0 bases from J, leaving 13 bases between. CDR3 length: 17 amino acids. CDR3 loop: CASSWRGPRSYNSPLHF. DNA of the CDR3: TGTGCCAGCAGCTGGCGGGGTCCCCGCTCCTATAATTCACCCCTCCACTTT.